This T cell receptor (beta chain) was recorded in a study of Ad26.COV2.S vaccination and SARS-CoV-2 variants. Study-wide results and caveats: The breadth of spike-specific CD8+ and CD4+ T cell responses after vaccination was reportedly substantial.

The data were produced by immunoSEQ multiplex PCR, yet TCRdb's version contains in-frame clones alone and is incomplete. The profile shows fewer than 800,000 clones, 80% to 90% of them singletons. J lost 8 bases, V lost 1 base, and 4 bases had no gene match. The CDR3 spans 15 residues. CDR1 is LNHDA and CDR2 is SQIVND in the germline V gene (reference sequence). The sample's treatment: roughly 19 received Ad26.COV2.S at low or high dose, single or two shots; a few received placebo; per-sample allocation not given. Vaccine and placebo recipients were sampled on day 63 after the first injection. The sample holds a few counts of this clone. Its antigen is not identified.

The chain combines TRBV19 with TRBJ2-1, with TRBD2 identical over 11 bases. The clonotype comes from a person between 18 and 65 years old who received the Ad26.COV2.S COVID-19 vaccine or a placebo. Sequenced material: peripheral blood, taken in a trial of Ad26.COV2.S vaccine versus placebo. CDR3 nucleotides: TGTGCCAGTAGTATAGGACTAGCGGGGTGGGATGAGCAGTTCTTC. This gives the protein CASSIGLAGWDEQFF.